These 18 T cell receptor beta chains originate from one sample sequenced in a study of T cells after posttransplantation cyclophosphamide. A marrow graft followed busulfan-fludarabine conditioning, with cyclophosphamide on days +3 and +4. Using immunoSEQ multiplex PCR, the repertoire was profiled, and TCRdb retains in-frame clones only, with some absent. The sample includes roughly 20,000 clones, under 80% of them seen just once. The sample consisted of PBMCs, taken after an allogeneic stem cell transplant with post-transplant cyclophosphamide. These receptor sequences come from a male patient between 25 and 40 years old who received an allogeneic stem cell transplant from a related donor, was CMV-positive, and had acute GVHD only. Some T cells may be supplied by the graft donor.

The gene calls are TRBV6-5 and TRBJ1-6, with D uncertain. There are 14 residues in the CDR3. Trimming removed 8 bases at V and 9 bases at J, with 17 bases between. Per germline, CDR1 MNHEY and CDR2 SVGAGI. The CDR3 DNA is TGTGCCAGCGGCCGAGGGTTCAACGTTTCACCCCTCCACTTT. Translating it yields CASGRGFNVSPLHF.

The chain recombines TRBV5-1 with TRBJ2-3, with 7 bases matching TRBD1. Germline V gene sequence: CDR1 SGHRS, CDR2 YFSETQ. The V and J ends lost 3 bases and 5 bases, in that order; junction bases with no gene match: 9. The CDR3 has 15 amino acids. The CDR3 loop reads CASSSGAGGQDTQYF. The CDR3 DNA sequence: TGCGCCAGCAGCTCAGGGGCAGGGGGACAAGATACGCAGTATTTT.

This CDR3 is CASSLQERSYEQYF. The CDR3 DNA reads as TGTGCCAGCAGCTTACAGGAACGATCCTACGAGCAGTACTTC. J is TRBJ2-7 and V is TRBV5-4, with D perhaps TRBD1 (5 bases). There are 14 residues in the CDR3. The V gene lost 2 bases and the J gene lost 1 base, with 10 bases spanning the gap. Germline CDR1 is SGHNT and CDR2 is YYREEE (reference sequence).

The CDR3 protein is CASSWRGWDNEQFF. The DNA of the CDR3 is TGCGCCAGCAGCTGGAGGGGCTGGGACAATGAGCAGTTCTTC. V and J are TRBV5-1 and TRBJ2-1, with TRBD2 as a possible D gene (6 bases). The germline gives CDR1 SGHRS, CDR2 YFSETQ. Trimming cost V 3 bases and J 5 bases, with 12 bases left between them. The CDR3 length is 14 residues.

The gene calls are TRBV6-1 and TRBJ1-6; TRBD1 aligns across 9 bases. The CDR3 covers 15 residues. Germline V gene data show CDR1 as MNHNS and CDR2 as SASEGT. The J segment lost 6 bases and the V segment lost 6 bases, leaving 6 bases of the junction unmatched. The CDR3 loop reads CASRAGTGINSPLHF. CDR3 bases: TGTGCCAGCAGGGCCGGGACAGGGATTAATTCACCCCTCCACTTT.

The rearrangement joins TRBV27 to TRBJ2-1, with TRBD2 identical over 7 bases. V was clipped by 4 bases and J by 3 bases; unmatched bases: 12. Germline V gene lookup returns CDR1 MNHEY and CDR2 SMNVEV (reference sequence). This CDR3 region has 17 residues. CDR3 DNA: TGTGCCAGCAGTTCCACGGGAGGCTCCCTCTTCTACAATGAGCAGTTCTTC. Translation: CASSSTGGSLFYNEQFF.

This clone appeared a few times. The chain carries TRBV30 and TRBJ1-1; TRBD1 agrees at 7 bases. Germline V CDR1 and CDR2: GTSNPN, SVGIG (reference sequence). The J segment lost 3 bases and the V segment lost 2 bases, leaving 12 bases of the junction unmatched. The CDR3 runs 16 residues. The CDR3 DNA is TGTGCCTGGAGTAACCTAGACAGGGAGGTGGACACTGAAGCTTTCTTT. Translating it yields CAWSNLDREVDTEAFF.

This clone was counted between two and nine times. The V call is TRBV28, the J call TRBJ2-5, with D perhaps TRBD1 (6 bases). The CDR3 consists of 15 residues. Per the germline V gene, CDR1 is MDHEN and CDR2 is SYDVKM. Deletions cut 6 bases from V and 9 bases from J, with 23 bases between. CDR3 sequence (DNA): TGTGCCAGCAGCTTAGGGGCAGGGCAGCAGGGGCCCCAGTACTTC. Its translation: CASSLGAGQQGPQYF.

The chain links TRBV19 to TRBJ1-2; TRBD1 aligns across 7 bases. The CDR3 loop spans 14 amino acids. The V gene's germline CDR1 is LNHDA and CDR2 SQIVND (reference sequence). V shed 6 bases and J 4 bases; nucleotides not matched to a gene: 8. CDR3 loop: CASSQGGSVYGYTF. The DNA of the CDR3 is TGTGCCAGTAGCCAAGGGGGCTCGGTCTATGGCTACACCTTC.

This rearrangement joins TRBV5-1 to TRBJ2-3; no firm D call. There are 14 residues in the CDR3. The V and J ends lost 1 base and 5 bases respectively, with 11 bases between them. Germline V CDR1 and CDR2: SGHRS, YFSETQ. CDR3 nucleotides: TGCGCCAGCAGCTTGTCTGGGCCGGAAGATACGCAGTATTTT. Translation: CASSLSGPEDTQYF.

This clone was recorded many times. In nucleotides, the CDR3 is TGTGCCAGTAGTGTATCGGACAGCGTCCTGTATGGCTACACCTTC. Translated: CASSVSDSVLYGYTF. The chain joins TRBV19 to TRBJ1-2, with D maybe TRBD1 (6 bases). Per the germline V gene, CDR1 is LNHDA and CDR2 is SQIVND (reference sequence). V lost 5 bases and J lost 5, with 18 bases in between. The CDR3 length is 15 residues.

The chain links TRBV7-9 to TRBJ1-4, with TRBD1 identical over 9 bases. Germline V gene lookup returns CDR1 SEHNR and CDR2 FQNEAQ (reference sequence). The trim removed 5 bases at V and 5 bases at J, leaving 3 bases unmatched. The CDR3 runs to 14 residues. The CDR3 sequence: CASSATGGNEKLFF. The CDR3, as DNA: TGTGCCAGCAGCGCAACAGGGGGCAATGAAAAACTGTTTTTT.

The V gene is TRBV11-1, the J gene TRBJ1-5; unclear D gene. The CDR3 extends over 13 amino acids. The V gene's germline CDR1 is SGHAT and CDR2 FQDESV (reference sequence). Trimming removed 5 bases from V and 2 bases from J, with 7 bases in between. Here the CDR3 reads CASSPSRNQPQHF. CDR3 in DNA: TGTGCCAGCAGCCCCTCCCGCAATCAGCCCCAGCATTTT.

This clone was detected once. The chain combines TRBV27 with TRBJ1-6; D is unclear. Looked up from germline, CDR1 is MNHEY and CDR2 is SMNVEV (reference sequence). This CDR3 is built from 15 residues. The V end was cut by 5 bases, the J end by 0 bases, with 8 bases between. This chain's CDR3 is CASSPGSSYNSPLHF. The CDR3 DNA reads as TGTGCCAGCAGTCCGGGGAGCTCCTATAATTCACCCCTCCACTTT.

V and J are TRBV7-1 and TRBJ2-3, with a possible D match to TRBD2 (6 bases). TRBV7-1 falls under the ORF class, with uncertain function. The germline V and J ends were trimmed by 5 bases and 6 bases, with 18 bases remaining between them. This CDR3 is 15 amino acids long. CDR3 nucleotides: TGTGCCAGCAGCCCACCGACGGGGGAGAGGGATACGCAGTATTTT. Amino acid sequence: CASSPPTGERDTQYF.

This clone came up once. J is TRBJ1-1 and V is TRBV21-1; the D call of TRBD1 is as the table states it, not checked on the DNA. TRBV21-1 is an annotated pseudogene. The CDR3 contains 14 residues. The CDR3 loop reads CASSKGTGDTEAFF. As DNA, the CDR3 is TGTGCCAGCAGCAAAGGGACAGGGGACACTGAAGCTTTCTTT.

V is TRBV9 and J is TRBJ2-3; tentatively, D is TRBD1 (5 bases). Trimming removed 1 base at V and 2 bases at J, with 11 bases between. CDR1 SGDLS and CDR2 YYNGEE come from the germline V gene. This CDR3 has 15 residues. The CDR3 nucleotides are TGTGCCAGCAGCGTACAGGGTTACGACACAGATACGCAGTATTTT. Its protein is CASSVQGYDTDTQYF.

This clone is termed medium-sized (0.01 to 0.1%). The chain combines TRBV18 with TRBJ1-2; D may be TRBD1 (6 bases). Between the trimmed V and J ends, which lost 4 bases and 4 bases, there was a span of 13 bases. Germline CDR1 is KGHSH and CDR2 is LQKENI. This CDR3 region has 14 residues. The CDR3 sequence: CASSLSGDAYGYTF. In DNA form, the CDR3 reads TGTGCCAGCTCACTTTCAGGGGACGCCTATGGCTACACCTTC. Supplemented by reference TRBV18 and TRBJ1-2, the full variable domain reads NAGVMQNPRHLVRRRGQEARLRCSPMKGHSHVYWYRQLPEEGLKFMVYLQKENIIDESGMPKERFSAEFPKEGPSILRIQQVVRGDSAAYFCASSLSGDAYGYTFGSGTRLTVV.